What follows are 22 T cell receptor beta chains derived from one specimen sequenced in a study of blood T cells in healthy people across ages. Primed by a sample-barcoded 5' primer and a J-beta primer mix, a second PCR proceeded for about 6 to 12 cycles. TCRdb ran MiXCR on the 5' RACE reads and lists one entry per CDR3 protein. In the table there are about 1.5 million distinct CDR3 sequences, approximately 43% of which are singletons. Material for sequencing was blood. Receptors originate from a woman under 30 in good health.

The V call is TRBV2, the J call TRBJ2-7; 7 bases are shared with TRBD1. Germline values: CDR1 SNHLY, CDR2 FYNNEI. J was trimmed by 3 bases and V by 8 bases; bases with no gene match: 13. The CDR3 spans 15 residues. The CDR3 region has the DNA TGTGCCAGCCAGTGGGCGACAGGGACCCTCTACGAGCAGTACTTC. Amino acid sequence: CASQWATGTLYEQYF.

This clonotype came up a few times. The genes are TRBV7-9 and TRBJ2-7; either TRBD1 or TRBD2 may fit D (6 bases each). CDR3 length: 14 amino acids. V was clipped by 5 bases and J by 0 bases, with 11 bases between them. Germline CDR1 reads SEHNR; CDR2 reads FQNEAQ (reference sequence). CDR3 region: CASSPGDFSYEQYF. Here the CDR3 DNA reads TGTGCCAGCAGCCCAGGGGACTTCTCCTACGAGCAGTACTTC.

V usage is TRBV4-3 and J usage is TRBJ2-7, with 9 bases matching TRBD1. The germline gives CDR1 LGHNA, CDR2 YSLEER. The length of the CDR3 is 16 residues. V dropped 0 bases and J dropped 2; count of bases not matched to a gene: 5. CDR3 in amino acids: CASSQDPGQGPYEQYF. As DNA, the CDR3 is TGCGCCAGCAGCCAAGATCCGGGACAGGGACCCTACGAGCAGTACTTC.

This clonotype has more than one count but fewer than ten. The chain employs TRBV7-2 and TRBJ1-5; D is unclear. V was trimmed by 1 base and J by 3 bases, leaving 7 bases between them. The CDR3 loop spans 14 amino acids. In germline, CDR1 is SGHTA, CDR2 FQGNSA. DNA of the CDR3: TGTGCCAGCAGCTTAGGCAACCCCAATCAGCCCCAGCATTTT. Protein: CASSLGNPNQPQHF.

J is TRBJ2-1 and V is TRBV20-1; 7 positions agree with TRBD2. The V and J ends lost 0 bases and 3 bases, in that order; junction bases with no gene match: 8. Germline CDR1 reads DFQATT; CDR2 reads SNEGSKA (reference sequence). The CDR3 consists of 16 residues. The CDR3, as DNA: TGCAGTGCTAGAGATGTTGCGACTAGCTACTACAATGAGCAGTTCTTC. It is translated as CSARDVATSYYNEQFF.

As to this clonotype: The junction differs from germline at one of its ends, possibly a read error. The rearrangement links TRBV7-9 to TRBJ2-1; D might be TRBD2 (6 bases). Germline V gives CDR1 SEHNR, CDR2 FQNEAQ (reference sequence). This CDR3 comprises 15 residues. This CDR3 is CASSSRDSPYDEQFF. CDR3 DNA: TGTGCCAGCAGCTCACGGGACTCACCCTACGATGAGCAGTTCTTC.

As for this clonotype: At one end, the junction sequence differs from germline, possibly due to a read error. This chain links TRBV28 with TRBJ1-4; D is unclear. The CDR3 covers 16 residues. Germline loops: CDR1 MDHEN, CDR2 SYDVKM. This chain's CDR3 is CVSSFGVLISDEKLFF. As DNA, the CDR3 is TGTGTCAGCAGTTTTGGAGTACTGATCAGCGATGAAAAACTGTTTTTT.

This clonotype has more than one count but fewer than ten. V is TRBV2 and J is TRBJ2-6; D might be TRBD1 (5 bases). The germline V gene encodes CDR1 SNHLY and CDR2 FYNNEI. This CDR3 is 19 amino acids long. Between the trimmed V and J ends, which lost 6 bases and 0 bases, there was a span of 21 bases. For the CDR3, the DNA is TGTGCCAGCAGGCCCTCCCCGACAGTGTCGATCTCTGGGGCCAACGTCCTGACTTTC. This translates into CASRPSPTVSISGANVLTF.

V is TRBV6-6 and J is TRBJ1-2; D remains ambiguous. V shed 7 bases and J shed 10 bases, with 13 bases lying between them. From germline, CDR1 is MNHNY and CDR2 SVGAGI (reference sequence). The CDR3 is 11 amino acids. The CDR3 region has the DNA TGTGCCAGCAAATCCGGCGGGGTCTACACCTTC. Protein product: CASKSGGVYTF.

The chain recombines TRBV4-1 with TRBJ2-3, with D tentatively TRBD2 (6 bases). The V gene's germline CDR1 is MGHRA and CDR2 YSYEKL. V lost 0 bases and J lost 1, with 14 bases in between. This CDR3 region has 17 residues. DNA for the CDR3: TGCGCCAGCAGCCAAGATCCGGGGGAACGGGGCACAGATACGCAGTATTTT. Protein: CASSQDPGERGTDTQYF.

The chain employs TRBV15 and TRBJ2-6; D is perhaps TRBD2 (5 bases). Germline V lookup: CDR1 LNHNV, CDR2 YYDKDF (reference sequence). The CDR3 sequence is 17 residues long. V shed 1 base and J shed 0 bases, with 10 bases lying between them. The CDR3 bases are TGTGCCACCAGCAGAGCGGGGATTAGCTCTGGGGCCAACGTCCTGACTTTC. It translates to CATSRAGISSGANVLTF.

This clonotype was found once. V is TRBV7-2 and J is TRBJ2-1; no clear D gene. The CDR3 runs 13 residues. With 1 base removed from V and 10 bases from J, the gap between germline ends came to 11 bases. From germline, CDR1 is SGHTA and CDR2 FQGNSA. The CDR3 bases are TGTGCCAGCAGCTTAGTACCCGATGCGGAGCAGTTCTTC. It yields the protein CASSLVPDAEQFF.

This clonotype was seen once. The chain recombines TRBV7-2 with TRBJ2-5, with TRBD1 as a possible D gene (5 bases). The J call may be incorrect, as the DNA end agrees better with TRBJ2-7. Germline lookup yields CDR1 SGHTA and CDR2 FQGNSA. There are 13 residues in the CDR3. The CDR3: CASSRQRAYEQYF. As DNA, the CDR3 is TGTGCCAGCAGCCGACAGCGTGCCTACGAGCAGTACTTC.

The rearrangement uses TRBV11-2 and TRBJ1-2, with D perhaps matching TRBD1 (6 bases). This CDR3 comprises 15 residues. Germline V lookup: CDR1 SGHAT, CDR2 FQNNGV. V dropped 6 bases and J dropped 6 bases, with 20 bases sitting between them. In DNA, the CDR3 is TGTGCCAGCAGACGCCCGGGACAACCAAGGGATGGCTACACCTTC. Its translation is CASRRPGQPRDGYTF.

This clonotype showed up just a few times. The V and J genes are TRBV4-3 and TRBJ1-5; a weak D match, TRBD1 (6 bases). The CDR3 length is 15 residues. Germline CDR1 LGHNA, CDR2 YSLEER. Trimming removed 3 bases at V and 3 bases at J, with 12 bases between. The CDR3 DNA is TGCGCCAGCAGCCAGACGACAGGTAACAATCAGCCCCAGCATTTT. Translated, it gives CASSQTTGNNQPQHF.

Comments on this clonotype: A much larger clone is a single base away; this may be a read error. The chain carries TRBV3-1 and TRBJ2-7; D may be TRBD1 (5 bases). CDR1 is LGHDT, CDR2 YNNKEL, per germline (reference sequence). Trimming pared 1 base from V and 4 bases from J, leaving 11 bases between. This CDR3 has 14 residues. CDR3 sequence reads: CASSQGWGQYEQYF. The CDR3 DNA sequence: TGTGCCAGCAGCCAAGGGTGGGGCCAATACGAGCAGTACTTC.

As concerns this clonotype: Germline is not matched at one junction end, which may reflect a read error. The genes are TRBV11-3 and TRBJ1-5; the D gene is possibly TRBD1 (5 bases). CDR3 length equals 12 residues. Germline V lookup: CDR1 SGHNT, CDR2 YENEEA. For the CDR3, the DNA is TGTGCCCGCAGCAGGGTATTTCAGCCCCAGCATTTT. Its protein product is CARSRVFQPQHF.

This clonotype was found a few times. The chain carries TRBV3-1 and TRBJ2-1, with D possibly TRBD2 on 6 matching bases. The CDR3 sequence is 15 residues long. Trimming cost V 4 bases and J 5 bases, with 15 bases left between them. Germline V CDR1 and CDR2: LGHDT, YNNKEL (reference sequence). DNA for the CDR3: TGTGCCAGCAGCCTAATCTTCGGGAGTAACAATGAGCAGTTCTTC. Protein: CASSLIFGSNNEQFF.

With regard to this clonotype: A much bigger clone sits one base away, suggesting this may be a read error. This chain's CDR3 is CASSRRESTEAFF. The CDR3 DNA is TGTGCCAGCAGTCGACGGGAGAGCACTGAAGCTTTCTTT. The chain links TRBV12-3 or TRBV12-4 to TRBJ1-1, with D uncertain. Trimming left V 5 bases short and J 4 bases short, with 11 bases between. The CDR3 covers 13 residues.

V is TRBV20-1 and J is TRBJ1-2; perhaps TRBD1 as D (5 bases). The germline V and J ends were trimmed by 3 bases and 4 bases, with 12 bases remaining between them. Germline V CDR1 and CDR2: DFQATT, SNEGSKA (reference sequence). CDR3 length: 13 residues. The CDR3 region is CSASRTKSYGYTF. The DNA of the CDR3 is TGCAGTGCTAGCAGGACAAAGAGCTATGGCTACACCTTC.

Many counts were recorded for this clonotype. The rearrangement links TRBV7-2 to TRBJ1-2, with D uncertain. Germline V CDR1 and CDR2: SGHTA, FQGNSA. The CDR3 consists of 13 residues. Trimming cost V 0 bases and J 6 bases, with 8 bases left between them. The CDR3 loop reads CASSLAGKNGYTF. CDR3 DNA: TGTGCCAGCAGCTTAGCAGGGAAAAATGGCTACACCTTC.

The gene calls are TRBV4-2 and TRBJ2-1; 12 bases agree with TRBD2. The V gene end was trimmed by 3 bases and the J gene end by 10 bases; junction bases not matched to a gene: 10. Germline V gene data show CDR1 as LGHNA and CDR2 as YNFKEQ. The CDR3 is 16 amino acids. CDR3 DNA: TGTGCCAGCAGCCAGACGACTAGCGGGAGCCTCTACGAGCAGTTCTTC. It encodes CASSQTTSGSLYEQFF.